The following is a TCR beta chain sequence with its context. Its target is unknown. This sample is part of a study of OX40 agonist ivuxolimab in advanced cancers. Overall study: The study enrolled dose-escalation patients with hepatocellular carcinoma, melanoma, renal cell or head and neck cancer. Study-wide results and caveats: Clonal expansion by week 6 occurred in CD4+ and CD8+ blood T cells (at 0.1 to 3.0 mg/kg).

People who had autoimmune disease history or systemic immunosuppression were excluded. Here immunoSEQ multiplex PCR was the method, and the copy in TCRdb shows in-frame clones only, minus some. The data contain 80,000 to 95,000 clones, around 92% of them seen just once; the ten biggest clones take up roughly 0.5%. V was pared by 2 bases and J by 8 bases, with 12 bases between. Germline lookup yields CDR1 MNHEY and CDR2 SMNVEV (reference sequence). This CDR3 is 13 amino acids long. This chain joins TRBV27 and TRBJ1-2; D is perhaps TRBD1 (5 bases). This sequence originates from an adult with an advanced solid tumor such as melanoma, head and neck, liver or kidney cancer. The sample in question was CD4+ or CD8+ T cells sorted from blood, obtained in a trial of the OX40 agonist ivuxolimab. CDR3 sequence: CASSLKGLGGYTF. The CDR3 bases are TGTGCCAGCAGTTTAAAGGGGCTGGGGGGCTACACCTTC.